These 27 T cell receptor beta chains came from one sample sequenced in a study of regulatory T cells in long-lasting Graves disease. Time point meaning: newly diagnosed GD, antithyroid drugs for less than 3 months. PBMC-derived RNA was used for the TCR library. According to the study, TCR beta libraries were built with iRepertoire HTBI primers and CDR3-region Arm-PCR. MiXCR, applied by TCRdb to the multiplex PCR reads, yields one record per CDR3 protein. This table holds around 320,000 distinct CDR3 sequences, approximately 15% found once. The same sample was also studied in work on T cells in Graves' hyperthyroidism and ophthalmopathy.

This specimen was peripheral blood mononuclear cells (PBMCs), taken at new diagnosis, from a patient treated with antithyroid drugs. The receptors here all came from a man between 35 and 55 years old with Graves disease.

In this sample, this clonotype turned up many times. This chain connects TRBV27 to TRBJ2-3; D is uncertain. The germline V gene encodes CDR1 MNHEY and CDR2 SMNVEV (reference sequence). The CDR3 consists of 11 residues. The ends were cut back, 3 bases at V and 6 bases at J, with 4 bases in the middle. Here the CDR3 reads CASSFWDTQYF. The DNA for the CDR3 is TGTGCCAGCAGTTTCTGGGATACGCAGTATTTT.

This clonotype was picked up many times. The rearrangement joins TRBV29-1 to TRBJ2-7; 9 bases are a match to TRBD1. CDR1 and CDR2 from the germline V gene are SQVTM and ANQGSEA. This CDR3 has 14 residues. The junction had 7 bases not matched to a gene; V was cut back by 4 bases and J by 3 bases. CDR3 protein: CSVVFLGQGYEQYF. The CDR3 DNA reads as TGCAGCGTTGTTTTTTTGGGACAGGGCTACGAGCAGTACTTC.

The CDR3 here is CASSPPLTQGTNEKLFF. CDR3 DNA sequence: TGTGCCAGCAGCCCGCCCCTCACACAGGGAACTAATGAAAAACTGTTTTTT. The genes are TRBV28 and TRBJ1-4, with a weak D call TRBD1 (6 bases). CDR1 and CDR2 (germline): MDHEN, SYDVKM. Trimming left V 6 bases short and J 1 base short, with 18 bases between. The CDR3 has 17 amino acids.

In its sample, this clonotype was seen many times. V and J are TRBV6-2 or TRBV6-3 and TRBJ2-3; tentative D call: TRBD2 (6 bases). The V end lost 8 bases, the J end lost 6 bases, and 15 bases lay between the germline ends. The germline V gene has CDR1 MNHEY and CDR2 SVGEGT. The CDR3 runs 13 residues. The CDR3 sequence: CASRPGVADTQYF. The CDR3 DNA is TGTGCCAGCCGCCCGGGGGTAGCGGATACGCAGTATTTT.

This clonotype was counted only a few times. This may stem from a read error, because a much larger clone lies one nucleotide away. The chain combines TRBV18 with TRBJ2-1, with 7 bases aligning to TRBD1. The CDR3 is 15 amino acids. Germline CDR1 reads KGHSH; CDR2 reads LQKENI. Trimming cost V 1 base and J 10 bases; bases outside gene matches: 10. The CDR3 bases are TGTGCCAGCTCACCACAGGGGGCGCTTACCTACGAGCAGTTCTTC. Translating gives CASSPQGALTYEQFF. The full variable domain, with the rest looked up from reference TRBV18 and TRBJ2-1, is NAGVMQNPRHLVRRRGQEARLRCSPMKGHSHVYWYRQLPEEGLKFMVYLQKENIIDESGMPKERFSAEFPKEGPSILRIQQVVRGDSAAYFCASSPQGALTYEQFFGPGTRLTVL.

The sample holds many counts of this clonotype. The chain has TRBV2 and TRBJ1-2, with a possible D match to TRBD1 (5 bases). The CDR3 has 14 amino acids. CDR1 and CDR2 from the germline V gene are SNHLY and FYNNEI. V was pared by 7 bases and J by 7 bases, with 19 bases between. CDR3 nucleotide sequence: TGTGCCAGCATAACGTCCCGGGACGCTCCTGGCTACACCTTC. This gives the protein CASITSRDAPGYTF.

Of note for this clonotype: A much larger clone sits a single nucleotide away, making a read error possible. This rearrangement joins TRBV11-1 to TRBJ2-2; 8 nucleotides align to TRBD2. The trim removed 4 bases at V and 7 bases at J, leaving 8 bases unmatched. Germline V gene data show CDR1 as SGHAT and CDR2 as FQDESV (reference sequence). The CDR3 is made up of 15 amino acids. The CDR3 is CASSSGLAVIGELFF. CDR3 in DNA: TGTGCCAGCAGCTCTGGACTAGCAGTTATCGGGGAGCTGTTTTTT.

In this sample, this clonotype turned up many times. The J gene is TRBJ2-5, the V gene TRBV3-1; D gene ambiguous. Germline V CDR1 and CDR2: LGHDT, YNNKEL (reference sequence). The length of the CDR3 is 12 residues. Trimming shortened V by 6 bases and J by 2 bases, and 7 bases separated the two germline ends. CDR3: CASSRDQETQYF. CDR3 nucleotide sequence: TGTGCCAGCAGTAGAGATCAAGAGACCCAGTACTTC.

This clonotype has only a few counts. Being one base from a much bigger clone, this may be a read error. The conserved closing phenylalanine or tryptophan is absent in this CDR3, likely reflecting a read error. This chain links TRBV6-4 with TRBJ1-1; TRBD1 agrees at 9 bases. The CDR3 contains 14 residues. With V trimmed by 8 bases and J by 1 base, 5 bases remained unmatched. CDR1 and CDR2 from the germline V gene are MRHNA and SNTAGT. CDR3 amino acids: CASYTGGKNTEAFS. In nucleotides, the CDR3 is TGTGCCAGCTACACAGGGGGCAAGAACACTGAAGCTTTCTCT.

V and J are TRBV28 and TRBJ2-2; possible D gene TRBD1, 8 bases. Trimming stripped 8 bases from V and 2 bases from J, with 18 bases between. CDR3 length: 16 residues. Looked up from germline, CDR1 is MDHEN and CDR2 is SYDVKM. CDR3 sequence reads: CASGLGQGLNTGELFF. CDR3 nucleotide sequence: TGTGCCAGCGGTCTCGGACAGGGACTAAACACCGGGGAGCTGTTTTTT.

This clonotype was observed at least ten times. The CDR3 here is CASSLGGADTQYF. The CDR3 DNA reads as TGTGCCAGCAGTTTGGGGGGAGCAGATACGCAGTATTTT. V usage is TRBV12-3 or TRBV12-4 and J usage is TRBJ2-3; D might be TRBD2 (6 bases). Trimming left V 3 bases short and J 4 bases short, with 8 bases between. The CDR3 consists of 13 residues.

This clonotype was observed at least ten times. This chain uses TRBV4-1 with TRBJ2-7; 7 nucleotides align to TRBD1. Trimming removed 3 bases from V and 2 bases from J; junction bases left unmatched: 1. Germline CDR1 MGHRA, CDR2 YSYEKL. The CDR3 sequence is 13 residues long. CDR3 DNA: TGCGCCAGCAGCCATGACAGGGCCTACGAGCAGTACTTC. Its protein product is CASSHDRAYEQYF.

This clonotype was found many times. V is TRBV5-1 and J is TRBJ1-6, with TRBD1 as a possible D gene (6 bases). The germline CDR1 and CDR2 sequences are SGHRS and YFSETQ. The CDR3 contains 14 residues. V dropped 0 bases and J dropped 9 bases, with 10 bases sitting between them. As DNA, the CDR3 is TGCGCCAGCAGCTTGGCCGACAGGCTTTCACCCCTCCACTTT. Translation: CASSLADRLSPLHF.

This clonotype appeared many times. The V gene is TRBV3-1, the J gene TRBJ2-2; a weak D match, TRBD2 (5 bases). This CDR3 is 16 amino acids long. Germline lookup yields CDR1 LGHDT and CDR2 YNNKEL (reference sequence). V shed 1 base and J shed 3 bases, with 12 bases lying between them. CDR3 sequence (DNA): TGTGCCAGCAGCCAAGGGACTCGACCATACACCGGGGAGCTGTTTTTT. Its protein is CASSQGTRPYTGELFF. Drawing the rest from reference TRBV3-1 and TRBJ2-2, the complete variable domain is DTAVSQTPKYLVTQMGNDKSIKCEQNLGHDTMYWYKQDSKKFLKIMFSYNNKELIINETVPNRFSPKSPDKAHLNLHINSLELGDSAVYFCASSQGTRPYTGELFFGEGSRLTVL.

This clonotype has ten or more counts. The chain carries TRBV3-1 and TRBJ2-1, with a possible D match to TRBD1 (5 bases). Germline V lookup: CDR1 LGHDT, CDR2 YNNKEL (reference sequence). This CDR3 is 15 amino acids long. V was cut by 4 bases and J by 4 bases, with 14 bases left in between. CDR3 DNA: TGTGCCAGCAGCCCCCAGGGTCTTCGATACAATGAGCAGTTCTTC. Protein: CASSPQGLRYNEQFF.

This clonotype has just a few counts. V gene TRBV12-3 or TRBV12-4 combines with J gene TRBJ2-1; the match to TRBD1 covers 8 bases. V trimming: 5 bases; J trimming: 7 bases; junction bases outside the gene matches: 7. The CDR3 contains 14 residues. CDR3 coding DNA: TGTGCCAGCAGTAAATCAACAGGGGGAAATGAGCAGTTCTTC. Residues: CASSKSTGGNEQFF.

The rearrangement uses TRBV28 and TRBJ2-7; possible D gene TRBD2, 6 bases. Germline V gene sequence: CDR1 MDHEN, CDR2 SYDVKM. The CDR3 runs 15 residues. V lost 6 bases to trimming and J lost 2 bases, with 17 bases between them. In DNA form, the CDR3 reads TGTGCCAGCAGACTAGCCGGGACGTACCCCTACGAGCAGTACTTC. It encodes CASRLAGTYPYEQYF.

This clonotype was observed at least ten times. The chain has TRBV28 and TRBJ2-7, with D possibly TRBD2 on 7 matching bases. Germline CDR1 is MDHEN and CDR2 is SYDVKM. The CDR3 is made up of 17 amino acids. The V end lost 5 bases, the J end lost 0 bases, and 20 bases lay between the germline ends. The DNA of the CDR3 is TGTGCCAGCAGTCTACCGGGGGGCCAGGGGATCTCCTACGAGCAGTACTTC. Translation: CASSLPGGQGISYEQYF.

There are many counts of this clonotype. The rearrangement links TRBV7-2 to TRBJ1-4; D is possibly TRBD1 (5 bases). V was pared by 0 bases and J by 4 bases, with 9 bases between. In germline, CDR1 is SGHTA, CDR2 FQGNSA. The CDR3 totals 15 residues. The chain's CDR3 is CASSLAGAFNEKLFF. In DNA form, the CDR3 reads TGTGCCAGCAGCTTAGCTGGGGCATTTAATGAAAAACTGTTTTTT.

This sequence joins TRBV28 and TRBJ2-1; D remains ambiguous. The ends were cut back, 5 bases at V and 10 bases at J, with 9 bases in the middle. CDR1 and CDR2 from the germline V gene are MDHEN and SYDVKM. The CDR3 has 11 amino acids. The CDR3 is CASSEYHEQFF. DNA for the CDR3: TGTGCCAGCAGTGAATACCACGAGCAGTTCTTC.

This chain joins TRBV7-6 and TRBJ2-2; TRBD2 aligns across 9 bases. CDR3 length: 16 residues. The V segment lost 2 bases and the J segment 5 bases; nucleotides outside the gene matches: 6. Germline loops: CDR1 SGHVS, CDR2 FNYEAQ. The CDR3 reads CASSLNPSGATGELFF. In nucleotides, the CDR3 is TGTGCCAGCAGCTTAAATCCTAGCGGGGCGACCGGGGAGCTGTTTTTT. The full variable domain, completed using reference TRBV7-6 and TRBJ2-2, is GAGVSQSPRYKVTKRGQDVALRCDPISGHVSLYWYRQALGQGPEFLTYFNYEAQQDKSGLPNDRFSAERPEGSISTLTIQRTEQRDSAMYRCASSLNPSGATGELFFGEGSRLTVL.

To note about this clonotype: Compared with germline, one end of the junction differs, possibly owing to a read error. This chain uses TRBV28 with TRBJ2-3; 11 bases match TRBD2. CDR1 and CDR2 (germline): MDHEN, SYDVKM. The CDR3 is made up of 16 amino acids. CDR3 sequence reads: CVSSTLAGGPGDTQYF. The CDR3 nucleotides read TGTGTCAGCAGCACCCTAGCGGGGGGCCCGGGAGATACGCAGTATTTT.

This clonotype appeared many times. The genes are TRBV28 and TRBJ2-1; D is uncertain. V dropped 3 bases and J dropped 8 bases, with 14 bases sitting between them. CDR1 MDHEN and CDR2 SYDVKM come from the germline V gene. The CDR3 runs to 14 residues. DNA of the CDR3: TGTGCCAGCAGTTTTATGTCGCTCTGGGATGAGCAGTTCTTC. This encodes CASSFMSLWDEQFF.

The chain is built from TRBV20-1 and TRBJ2-7; 9 bases fit TRBD2. The CDR3 has 15 residues. In germline, CDR1 is DFQATT, CDR2 SNEGSKA (reference sequence). V lost 4 bases, J lost 3 bases, and 10 bases stayed unmatched. The CDR3 DNA follows: TGCAGTGCTACCCGAGCGGGGGGCGCCAACTACGAGCAGTACTTC. Translating it yields CSATRAGGANYEQYF.

The V gene is TRBV6-1, the J gene TRBJ1-1; 7 nucleotides match TRBD1. CDR1 and CDR2 (germline): MNHNS, SASEGT. The CDR3 loop spans 18 amino acids. Trimming at V came to 0 bases and at J to 7 bases, leaving 17 bases not matched to a gene. CDR3 protein: CASSEARDSARSSIEAFF. CDR3 sequence (DNA): TGTGCCAGCAGTGAAGCCCGGGACAGCGCCCGTTCAAGTATTGAAGCTTTCTTT.

This clonotype was recorded at least ten times. This chain uses TRBV11-2 with TRBJ2-1; D is perhaps TRBD1 (7 bases). Germline assignment: CDR1 SGHAT and CDR2 FQNNGV. The length of the CDR3 is 13 residues. The germline V and J ends were trimmed by 10 bases and 5 bases, with 15 bases remaining between them. The CDR3 loop reads CAIQGGQNNEQFF. DNA of the CDR3: TGTGCCATCCAGGGGGGACAAAACAATGAGCAGTTCTTC.

This clonotype was detected ten times or more. The chain links TRBV6-2 or TRBV6-3 to TRBJ2-1, with 8 bases aligning to TRBD2. J lost 12 bases, V lost 7 bases, and 5 bases had no gene match. Germline V CDR1 and CDR2: MNHEY, SVGEGT. This CDR3 is 11 amino acids long. In nucleotides, the CDR3 is TGTGCCAGCACAACGGGGGGGCCGCAGTTCTTC. It is translated as CASTTGGPQFF.